This T cell receptor beta chain was captured in a study of graft-versus-host responses after intestinal transplantation. Overall study: Transplant types were multivisceral, liver-intestinal, or isolated intestinal. Among the recipients, all got anti-thymocyte globulin induction and then tacrolimus and steroids for about three years.

Produced via immunoSEQ multiplex PCR; TCRdb's table is partial and in-frame only. The data contain just over 20,000 clones, roughly 43% of them singletons. Study-level findings and limits: The authors found GvH clones in recipient marrow, some appearing first in ileum or blood.

The CDR3 has 15 residues. V was pared by 4 bases and J by 6 bases, with 16 bases between. Germline V CDR1 and CDR2: LGHNA, YNFKEQ. Responders labeled with CFSE (roughly 200,000) were plated with roughly 200,000 irradiated, violet-dye-labeled stimulators. CFSE-low proliferating responders, CD3+CD4+ and CD3+CD8+, were sorted post-reaction. This clone has more than one count but fewer than ten. V and J are TRBV4-2 and TRBJ2-1; D is possibly TRBD1 or TRBD2 (5 bases each). This specimen consisted of alloreactive CD8+ T cells from a mixed lymphocyte reaction culture, obtained before intestinal transplant. As to subset: CFSE-low proliferating T cells sorted from roughly 6-day pre-transplant mixed lymphocyte reaction (GvH or HvG direction). The source is a human patient who received an intestinal transplant. Here the CDR3 DNA reads TGTGCCAGCAGCCCCCTGGGGGAGCCCAGCAATGAGCAGTTCTTC. Its translation: CASSPLGEPSNEQFF.